These 15 T cell receptor beta chains were sequenced from one sample in a study of T cells in Graves' hyperthyroidism and ophthalmopathy. TCR beta CDR3 sequences were amplified from RNA transcripts. Initially, a first-round RT-PCR of the TCR CDR3 employed the HTBI primer set. One entry per CDR3 protein, called by TCRdb with MiXCR from the multiplex PCR reads. In the table there are a few hundred thousand distinct CDR3 sequences, 15% to 19% of which are singletons. Sequences were obtained from blood. These receptor sequences come from a woman under 30 with Graves' hyperthyroidism that later progressed to Graves' ophthalmopathy.

At least ten counts were recorded for this clonotype. This chain's CDR3 is CSARDNSGRTYNEQFF. CDR3 sequence (DNA): TGCAGTGCTAGAGATAACAGCGGGAGAACCTACAATGAGCAGTTCTTC. The chain is built from TRBV20-1 and TRBJ2-1, with 8 bases fitting TRBD2. The germline gives CDR1 DFQATT, CDR2 SNEGSKA (reference sequence). V dropped 0 bases and J dropped 2; count of bases not matched to a gene: 6. The CDR3 consists of 16 residues.

The V call is TRBV5-6, the J call TRBJ2-2; 8 nucleotides agree with TRBD2. V gave up 4 bases and J gave up 7 bases; unmatched junction bases: 12. CDR3 size: 16 residues. Germline V lookup: CDR1 SGHDT, CDR2 YYEEEE. In DNA, the CDR3 is TGTGCCAGCAGCGGGATCGATAGCGGGAATGTCGGGGAGCTGTTTTTT. As protein: CASSGIDSGNVGELFF.

This clonotype was detected ten times or more. The J gene is TRBJ1-6, the V gene TRBV12-3 or TRBV12-4, with D unresolved. The ends were cut back, 0 bases at V and 9 bases at J, with 3 bases in the middle. The CDR3 loop spans 12 amino acids. CDR3 amino acids: CASSLAGSPLHF. CDR3 nucleotides: TGTGCCAGCAGTTTAGCTGGTTCACCCCTCCACTTT.

CDR3 amino acids: CADSLLPWAGVGNEQFF. The CDR3 nucleotides are TGTGCCGACAGTCTTCTCCCCTGGGCGGGAGTAGGAAATGAGCAGTTCTTC. The chain employs TRBV28 and TRBJ2-1, with 7 bases fitting TRBD2. The CDR3 totals 17 residues. Germline CDR1 reads MDHEN; CDR2 reads SYDVKM. J gave up 7 bases and V 11 bases, and 23 bases lay outside the gene matches. Supplemented by reference TRBV28 and TRBJ2-1, the full variable domain reads DVKVTQSSRYLVKRTGEKVFLECVQDMDHENMFWYRQDPGLGLRLIYFSYDVKMKEKGDIPEGYSVSREKKERFSLILESASTNQTSMYLCADSLLPWAGVGNEQFFGPGTRLTVL.

V usage is TRBV7-9 and J usage is TRBJ2-3; 12 bases match TRBD2. Germline-derived CDR1 and CDR2 are SEHNR and FQNEAQ (reference sequence). CDR3 length equals 16 residues. V lost 5 bases and J lost 3; bases outside the gene matches: 6. The CDR3 DNA reads TGTGCCAGCAGCCTGAGACTAGCGGGAGCGACAGATACGCAGTATTTT. Its translation is CASSLRLAGATDTQYF.

This clonotype was counted ten times or more. The chain joins TRBV11-3 to TRBJ2-7; D gene unclear. There are 13 residues in the CDR3. Trimming left V 1 base short and J 4 bases short, with 8 bases between. The germline V gene encodes CDR1 SGHNT and CDR2 YENEEA. The CDR3 DNA reads TGTGCCAGCAGCTTAGCCAAAGGATACGAGCAGTACTTC. Translating gives CASSLAKGYEQYF. Looking up the rest from reference TRBV11-3 and TRBJ2-7 gives the full variable domain: EAGVVQSPRYKIIEKKQPVAFWCNPISGHNTLYWYLQNLGQGPELLIRYENEEAVDDSQLPKDRFSAERLKGVDSTLKIQPAELGDSAVYLCASSLAKGYEQYFGPGTRLTVT.

This clonotype was counted a few times. As DNA, the CDR3 is TGTGCCAGCAGCCTTATAACAGGGGGCGGCGAAAAACTGTTTTTT. Translated, it gives CASSLITGGGEKLFF. V is TRBV3-1 and J is TRBJ1-4, with 9 bases that match TRBD1. CDR1 LGHDT and CDR2 YNNKEL come from the germline V gene (reference sequence). The CDR3 extends over 15 amino acids. With 4 bases clipped from V and 8 bases from J, the junction kept 8 bases outside the gene matches.

The rearrangement links TRBV5-1 to TRBJ2-1; TRBD2 aligns across 10 bases. V dropped 4 bases and J dropped 3; count of bases not matched to a gene: 7. Germline V gene data show CDR1 as SGHRS and CDR2 as YFSETQ. This CDR3 has 16 amino acids. The DNA for the CDR3 is TGCGCCAGCAGCAGATCACTAGCGGGGAGCTACAATGAGCAGTTCTTC. Translation gives CASSRSLAGSYNEQFF.

The chain uses TRBV19 and TRBJ2-3; 16 bases are a match to TRBD2. Germline values: CDR1 LNHDA, CDR2 SQIVND (reference sequence). The CDR3 runs to 16 residues. V gave up 6 bases and J gave up 4 bases; unmatched junction bases: 4. The CDR3 region has the DNA TGTGCCAGTAGAGGGACTAGCGGGAGGGCCCCAGATACGCAGTATTTT. Translation gives CASRGTSGRAPDTQYF.

V is TRBV28 and J is TRBJ2-7; TRBD2 aligns across 10 bases. V gave up 2 bases and J gave up 7 bases; unmatched junction bases: 8. Per the germline V gene, CDR1 is MDHEN and CDR2 is SYDVKM. CDR3 size: 15 residues. The CDR3 bases are TGTGCCAGCAGTTTAAACCTAGCGGGGGCGGAAGAGCAGTACTTC. Its protein product is CASSLNLAGAEEQYF.

In this sample, this clonotype turned up many times. The CDR3 region has the DNA TGTGCCAGCAGCTTAGGTGGGGACAGCCTGAACTATGGCTACACCTTC. Translating it yields CASSLGGDSLNYGYTF. This sequence joins TRBV7-9 and TRBJ1-2; 7 nucleotides align to TRBD1. The CDR3 spans 16 residues. Germline-derived CDR1 and CDR2 are SEHNR and FQNEAQ (reference sequence). J was trimmed by 2 bases and V by 1 base; bases with no gene match: 7. Complete variable domain (other parts from reference TRBV7-9 and TRBJ1-2): DTGVSQNPRHKITKRGQNVTFRCDPISEHNRLYWYRQTLGQGPEFLTYFQNEAQLEKSRLLSDRFSAERPKGSFSTLEIQRTEQGDSAMYLCASSLGGDSLNYGYTFGSGTRLTVV.

In regard to this clonotype: A read error may explain this, as a much larger clone is one base away. This chain links TRBV15 with TRBJ1-4; no clear D gene. Germline V gene lookup returns CDR1 LNHNV and CDR2 YYDKDF (reference sequence). The CDR3 extends over 15 amino acids. CDR3: CATSRAGAKNEKLLF. The CDR3 DNA follows: TGTGCCACCAGCAGAGCGGGAGCAAAAAATGAAAAACTGCTTTTT.

V is TRBV5-1 and J is TRBJ2-2; D remains unclear. Per the germline V gene, CDR1 is SGHRS and CDR2 is YFSETQ. V was trimmed by 6 bases and J by 0 bases, leaving 12 bases between them. The CDR3 runs to 15 residues. DNA for the CDR3: TGCGCCAGCAACTCGGTAGAGGCGAACACCGGGGAGCTGTTTTTT. It translates to CASNSVEANTGELFF.

This clonotype was found a few times. The chain has TRBV18 and TRBJ2-4, with 7 positions matching TRBD1. Germline CDR1 KGHSH, CDR2 LQKENI. The CDR3 has 14 amino acids. The J segment lost 5 bases and the V segment lost 5 bases, leaving 6 bases of the junction unmatched. In nucleotides, the CDR3 is TGTGCCAGCTCATTCAGACAGGGAGAAAACATTCAGTACTTC. Translation: CASSFRQGENIQYF.

The genes are TRBV9 and TRBJ1-6, with D perhaps TRBD1 (6 bases). The CDR3 has 16 residues. V shed 3 bases and J shed 4 bases, with 14 bases lying between them. CDR1 and CDR2 from the germline V gene are SGDLS and YYNGEE. The chain's CDR3 is CASSAGTSLYNSPLHF. The CDR3 nucleotides read TGTGCCAGCAGCGCCGGGACATCCCTTTATAATTCACCCCTCCACTTT.